These 29 T cell receptor beta chains originate from one sample sequenced in a study of molecular identifiers for immune sequencing clone quantification. TCRdb independently ran MiXCR on the PCR reads; one entry per CDR3 protein. Found here are approximately 590,000 distinct CDR3 sequences, 25% of them singletons; the top ten hold 0.78%. Sequenced: naive CD8+ T cells from blood, with Jurkat cell RNA spiked in. Sample subset: FACS-sorted CD8+CD4-CCR7+CD45RA+ naive T cells. These receptors all stem from a human donor in good health. Some libraries in this study had Jurkat cell RNA spiked in.

This clonotype occurred a few times. V and J are TRBV20-1 and TRBJ2-4, with 12 bases fitting TRBD2. The CDR3 is 17 residues long. The V segment lost 1 base and the J segment 1 base; nucleotides outside the gene matches: 5. Germline CDR1 is DFQATT and CDR2 is SNEGSKA (reference sequence). CDR3 bases: TGCAGTGCTAGAGCACTAGCGGGGGGCCACGCCAAAAACATTCAGTACTTC. Its translation: CSARALAGGHAKNIQYF.

This clonotype was detected ten times or more. This chain connects TRBV19 to TRBJ1-5, with D perhaps TRBD1 (5 bases). CDR1 is LNHDA and CDR2 is SQIVND in the germline V gene (reference sequence). Trimming shortened V by 1 base and J by 7 bases, and 14 bases separated the two germline ends. The CDR3 totals 15 residues. CDR3: CASSIGTRGTQPQHF. CDR3 in DNA: TGTGCCAGTAGTATAGGCACACGGGGGACCCAGCCCCAGCATTTT. The full variable domain, in which reference TRBV19 and TRBJ1-5 provide the parts outside the CDR3, is DGGITQSPKYLFRKEGQNVTLSCEQNLNHDAMYWYRQDPGQGLRLIYYSQIVNDFQKGDIAEGYSVSREKKESFPLTVTSAQKNPTAFYLCASSIGTRGTQPQHFGDGTRLSIL.

This clonotype was observed a handful of times. V and J are TRBV28 and TRBJ2-1; 10 bases agree with TRBD2. Germline V gives CDR1 MDHEN, CDR2 SYDVKM. V trimming: 3 bases; J trimming: 10 bases; junction bases outside the gene matches: 3. The CDR3 totals 13 residues. The DNA for the CDR3 is TGTGCCAGCAGTTTTCAACTAGCGGGGGAGCAGTTCTTC. As protein: CASSFQLAGEQFF. Based on the CDR3 plus reference TRBV28 and TRBJ2-1, the full variable domain is DVKVTQSSRYLVKRTGEKVFLECVQDMDHENMFWYRQDPGLGLRLIYFSYDVKMKEKGDIPEGYSVSREKKERFSLILESASTNQTSMYLCASSFQLAGEQFFGPGTRLTVL.

Details on this clonotype: One end of the junction does not line up with germline, which may come from a read error. This chain connects TRBV20-1 to TRBJ1-1; no definite D call. The CDR3 covers 15 residues. The V gene's germline CDR1 is DFQATT and CDR2 SNEGSKA (reference sequence). CDR3 DNA: TGCAGTGCTGGTGAGCCAGAATACATGAACCCTGAAGCTTTCTTT. Protein product: CSAGEPEYMNPEAFF.

This clonotype was recorded a few times. This chain's CDR3 is CSVDLPGTGWTNEQFF. CDR3 nucleotide sequence: TGCAGCGTTGACCTACCCGGGACAGGGTGGACCAATGAGCAGTTCTTC. The rearrangement joins TRBV29-1 to TRBJ2-1; 9 nucleotides agree with TRBD1. The junction had 12 bases not matched to a gene; V was cut back by 3 bases and J by 6 bases. This CDR3 has 16 residues. Germline V CDR1 and CDR2: SQVTM, ANQGSEA.

This clonotype showed up many times. The chain employs TRBV6-2 or TRBV6-3 and TRBJ2-7; no reliable D call. V was pared by 0 bases and J by 5 bases, with 2 bases between. CDR3 size: 11 residues. Germline CDR1 MNHEY, CDR2 SVGEGT. The CDR3: CASSYSNEQYF. The DNA of the CDR3 is TGTGCCAGCAGTTACTCGAACGAGCAGTACTTC.

V and J are TRBV7-9 and TRBJ1-2; the D is unclear. The CDR3 is 12 residues long. Germline V lookup: CDR1 SEHNR, CDR2 FQNEAQ (reference sequence). Trimming shortened V by 8 bases and J by 0 bases, and 7 bases separated the two germline ends. In nucleotides, the CDR3 is TGTGCCAGCGGTCCAACTAACTATGGCTACACCTTC. Protein: CASGPTNYGYTF.

As regards this clonotype: Compared with germline, one end of the junction differs, possibly owing to a read error. The V call is TRBV29-1, the J call TRBJ1-3; weak D call: TRBD1 (5 bases). The CDR3 length is 15 residues. Per the germline V gene, CDR1 is SQVTM and CDR2 is ANQGSEA. The CDR3 DNA reads as TGCAGCGCCGAGGCTCCCAGGGCCTCTGGAAGCACCATATATTTT. Encoded protein: CSAEAPRASGSTIYF.

This clonotype showed up just a few times. The V gene is TRBV20-1, the J gene TRBJ2-3; 14 bases line up with TRBD2. V shed 6 bases, J shed 4 bases, and the junction held 9 bases outside the gene matches. Germline V gene lookup returns CDR1 DFQATT and CDR2 SNEGSKA (reference sequence). This CDR3 has 16 amino acids. For the CDR3, the DNA is TGCAGTGCACGGAGACTAGCGGGGGGGCCCGCAGATACGCAGTATTTT. This codes for CSARRLAGGPADTQYF.

For this clonotype: A much more abundant neighbour one base away suggests this may be a read error. The rearrangement uses TRBV6-5 and TRBJ1-2; D uncertain. The germline gives CDR1 MNHEY, CDR2 SVGAGI. The ends were cut back, 0 bases at V and 6 bases at J, with 14 bases in the middle. This CDR3 comprises 15 residues. CDR3 DNA: TGTGCCAGCAGTTACTCGTTAGTCAGCCATCATGGCTACACCTTC. Protein sequence: CASSYSLVSHHGYTF.

This clonotype was counted many times. The chain combines TRBV4-3 with TRBJ1-5, with D possibly being TRBD1 (5 bases). V lost 0 bases to trimming and J lost 4 bases, with 16 bases between them. CDR3 length equals 17 residues. The germline gives CDR1 LGHNA, CDR2 YSLEER. DNA for the CDR3: TGCGCCAGCAGCCAAGAAGTTGGGGGATTCGGGAATCAGCCCCAGCATTTT. Its translation is CASSQEVGGFGNQPQHF.

In its sample, this clonotype was seen many times. CDR3 sequence reads: CASNWGSDSPLHF. In DNA, the CDR3 is TGTGCCAGTAACTGGGGGTCCGATTCACCCCTCCACTTT. This sequence joins TRBV19 and TRBJ1-6, with D perhaps TRBD1 (5 bases). This CDR3 comprises 13 residues. Germline-derived CDR1 and CDR2 are LNHDA and SQIVND (reference sequence). Trimming left V 7 bases short and J 8 bases short, with 12 bases between.

Comments on this clonotype: This may be a read error: a much more frequent sequence differs by one nucleotide. V is TRBV6-2 or TRBV6-3 and J is TRBJ1-5; a possible D gene is TRBD1 (5 bases). From germline, CDR1 is MNHEY and CDR2 SVGEGT. This CDR3 has 15 amino acids. CDR3 DNA: TGTGCCAGCAGGACGACAGAATATAGCAATCAGCCCCCGCATTTT. Protein sequence: CASRTTEYSNQPPHF.

Turning to this clonotype: Since a much larger clone is just one base distant, this may be a read error. This chain uses TRBV7-9 with TRBJ2-3, with D perhaps TRBD1 or TRBD2 (6 bases each). Trimming took 5 bases from V and 5 from J, leaving 17 bases between them. The CDR3 length is 15 residues. The germline V gene encodes CDR1 SEHNR and CDR2 FQNEAQ (reference sequence). CDR3 residues: CASSLSAGEVDTQYF. DNA of the CDR3: TGTGCCAGCAGCCTTTCGGCAGGGGAGGTAGATACGCAGTATTTT.

This clonotype came up a few times. This chain uses TRBV5-6 with TRBJ2-7; 11 bases are a match to TRBD1. The germline gives CDR1 SGHDT, CDR2 YYEEEE. Germline trimming cut 2 bases from V and 6 bases from J; bases unmatched to any gene: 1. This CDR3 has 13 residues. Here the CDR3 reads CASSFGTGGEQYF. CDR3 in DNA: TGTGCCAGCAGCTTCGGGACAGGGGGCGAGCAGTACTTC.

There are many counts of this clonotype. The chain couples TRBV7-2 to TRBJ2-7; D gene ambiguous. V dropped 5 bases and J dropped 0 bases, with 11 bases sitting between them. Germline CDR1 SGHTA, CDR2 FQGNSA. The CDR3 loop spans 14 amino acids. Written as DNA, the CDR3 is TGTGCCAGCAGCGCTGACGGATTCTCCTACGAGCAGTACTTC. Residues: CASSADGFSYEQYF.

This clonotype was detected a few times. The genes are TRBV19 and TRBJ2-7; 13 nucleotides agree with TRBD2. Germline CDR1 is LNHDA and CDR2 is SQIVND (reference sequence). With 3 bases clipped from V and 0 bases from J, the junction kept 2 bases outside the gene matches. This CDR3 is built from 16 residues. The CDR3 loop is CASSMGLAGSSYEQYF. The DNA of the CDR3 is TGTGCCAGTAGTATGGGACTAGCGGGATCCTCCTACGAGCAGTACTTC.

V and J are TRBV7-9 and TRBJ2-1, with D unclear. From germline, CDR1 is SEHNR and CDR2 FQNEAQ (reference sequence). The CDR3 spans 14 residues. V was cut by 8 bases and J by 8 bases, with 19 bases left in between. The CDR3 DNA is TGTGCCAGCGGCGAGACAAACCTGGTGGATGAGCAGTTCTTC. Amino acids: CASGETNLVDEQFF.

The chain links TRBV19 to TRBJ2-7; TRBD1 is a possible D gene (6 bases). The germline V gene has CDR1 LNHDA and CDR2 SQIVND (reference sequence). CDR3 length: 12 residues. Trimming removed 9 bases at V and 5 bases at J, with 14 bases between. This CDR3 reads CASNTGKDEQYF. The DNA for the CDR3 is TGTGCCAGCAATACAGGGAAGGACGAGCAGTACTTC.

In the case of this clonotype: One end of the junction fails to match germline, which may point to a read error. The gene calls are TRBV9 and TRBJ1-1, with 9 bases aligning to TRBD1. The CDR3 covers 15 residues. The germline V gene has CDR1 SGDLS and CDR2 YYNGEE. The CDR3 reads CASSVAGQGYTEALF. The CDR3 bases are TGTGCCAGCAGCGTAGCTGGACAGGGGTACACTGAAGCTCTCTTT.

J is TRBJ2-3 and V is TRBV28; D might be TRBD1 or TRBD2, each matching 5 bases. V lost 2 bases and J 3 bases, leaving 24 bases between the germline ends. The CDR3 runs to 19 residues. The germline CDR1 and CDR2 sequences are MDHEN and SYDVKM. As DNA, the CDR3 is TGTGCCAGCAGTTTACTTTCTCTGGTAGCGCCCAAGGGGACAGATACGCAGTATTTT. It codes for CASSLLSLVAPKGTDTQYF.

This clonotype came up a few times. The chain recombines TRBV19 with TRBJ2-2; 12 bases are a match to TRBD2. Germline V gene data show CDR1 as LNHDA and CDR2 as SQIVND (reference sequence). V gave up 3 bases and J gave up 4 bases; unmatched junction bases: 3. This CDR3 spans 16 amino acids. The CDR3 here is CASSIASGRGTGELFF. CDR3 bases: TGTGCCAGTAGTATCGCTAGCGGGAGGGGCACCGGGGAGCTGTTTTTT.

The chain uses TRBV9 and TRBJ2-7, with 7 bases lining up with TRBD1. The CDR3 has 14 residues. V lost 3 bases, J lost 5 bases, and 8 bases stayed unmatched. Germline V gene sequence: CDR1 SGDLS, CDR2 YYNGEE. CDR3 amino acids: CASSDAGGDHEQYF. The CDR3 DNA sequence: TGTGCCAGCAGCGACGCAGGGGGTGACCACGAGCAGTACTTC.

The V and J genes are TRBV27 and TRBJ2-3; 10 nucleotides agree with TRBD1. This CDR3 comprises 15 residues. CDR1 MNHEY and CDR2 SMNVEV come from the germline V gene (reference sequence). V trimming: 4 bases; J trimming: 6 bases; junction bases outside the gene matches: 7. The CDR3 DNA reads TGTGCCAGCAGTTCGGGACAGGGGTGGTCGGATACGCAGTATTTT. The encoded protein is CASSSGQGWSDTQYF.

This clonotype was observed a few times. The gene calls are TRBV12-3 or TRBV12-4 and TRBJ2-1; D is perhaps TRBD2 (6 bases). This CDR3 is 14 amino acids long. V was pared by 2 bases and J by 6 bases, with 11 bases between. In DNA form, the CDR3 reads TGTGCCAGCAGTTTATTCGGAGGGAGCAATGAGCAGTTCTTC. It codes for CASSLFGGSNEQFF.

A few counts support this clonotype. This sequence joins TRBV6-4 and TRBJ1-5; D ambiguous. This CDR3 has 15 residues. Germline loops: CDR1 MRHNA, CDR2 SNTAGT. Trimming removed 10 bases from V and 4 bases from J, with 20 bases in between. CDR3 amino acids: CATHCRRRSNQPQHF. The DNA for the CDR3 is TGTGCCACCCACTGTCGCCGGAGGTCGAATCAGCCCCAGCATTTT.

The chain combines TRBV6-5 with TRBJ1-1; D ambiguous. Trimming took off 4 bases at V and 8 bases at J, with 8 bases between the two ends. Germline CDR1 is MNHEY and CDR2 is SVGAGI. The CDR3 loop spans 11 amino acids. The CDR3 region has the DNA TGTGCCAGCAGTTTCGGCCGGGAAGCTTTCTTT. Protein sequence: CASSFGREAFF.

This clonotype occurred many times. The CDR3 protein is CASSTRMGLAGILAKNIQYF. The CDR3 region has the DNA TGTGCCAGCAGCACGAGGATGGGACTAGCGGGGATTCTAGCCAAAAACATTCAGTACTTC. V is TRBV21-1 and J is TRBJ2-4; TRBD2 is the table's D call, not checked against the DNA. TRBV21-1 is given as a pseudogene. This CDR3 region has 20 residues.

This clonotype was detected a few times. V usage is TRBV27 and J usage is TRBJ2-2, with a tentative D call TRBD2 (6 bases). V lost 0 bases to trimming and J lost 4 bases, with 15 bases between them. Germline loops: CDR1 MNHEY, CDR2 SMNVEV (reference sequence). The CDR3 is made up of 17 amino acids. The CDR3 DNA is TGTGCCAGCAGTTTATCGGGACTTCACCGCCGCACCGGGGAGCTGTTTTTT. Amino acid sequence: CASSLSGLHRRTGELFF.